The T cell receptor beta chain under discussion was sequenced for a study of blood T cell repertoires in COVID-19. CDR3 length: 13 residues. Unmatched junction bases numbered 4, after V lost 7 bases and J lost 4 bases. Germline V gives CDR1 SGHTA, CDR2 FQGNSA. The data were produced by immunoSEQ multiplex PCR, yet TCRdb's version contains in-frame clones alone and is incomplete. The sample records over 150,000 clones, about 88% being singletons. Input material: PBMCs or T cells enriched from blood (not recorded which). The receptor was isolated from a woman between 18 and 29 years old who had recovered from COVID-19. The J gene is TRBJ2-7, the V gene TRBV7-2, with 10 bases identical to TRBD1. CDR3 loop: CASTRQGAYEQYF. The CDR3, as DNA: TGTGCCAGCACCCGACAGGGGGCTTACGAGCAGTACTTC. The entire variable domain, with the rest obtained from reference TRBV7-2 and TRBJ2-7, is as follows: GAGVSQSPSNKVTEKGKDVELRCDPISGHTALYWYRQSLGQGLEFLIYFQGNSAPDKSGLPSDRFSAERTGGSVSTLTIQRTQQEDSAVYLCASTRQGAYEQYFGPGTRLTVT.